This passage covers 3 T cell receptor beta chains from one sample sequenced in a study of radiation and T cells in renal cell carcinoma. Only in-frame clones appear in the TCRdb table, and some are missing; sequencing was by immunoSEQ multiplex PCR. The sample includes roughly 120,000 clones, roughly four fifths of them seen just once. Time point: blood 2 weeks post-SBRT. As for treatment: 15 Gy SBRT to primary tumor, nephrectomy 4 weeks later. Sequencing used blood, obtained from a patient whose treatment included radiotherapy and nephrectomy. Source of these receptors: a woman in her sixties or seventies with renal cell carcinoma.

A few counts support this clone. V and J are TRBV5-6 and TRBJ1-3; possible D gene TRBD1, 5 bases. There are 14 residues in the CDR3. Trimming left V 2 bases short and J 4 bases short, with 10 bases between. The germline V gene encodes CDR1 SGHDT and CDR2 YYEEEE. Here the CDR3 DNA reads TGTGCCAGCAGCTTCGGGGGTTCAGGAAACACCATATATTTT. This sequence encodes CASSFGGSGNTIYF.

To note about this clone: Sequence at one end of the junction differs from germline and may be a read error. CDR3 amino acids: CSAREAYEQYF. For the CDR3, the DNA is TGCAGTGCAAGAGAAGCATACGAGCAGTACTTC. This sequence joins TRBV20-1 and TRBJ2-5; no clear D gene. TRBJ2-7 matches the DNA end more closely, so the J call is doubtful. The CDR3 totals 11 residues. Germline CDR1 and CDR2: DFQATT and SNEGSKA (reference sequence).

This chain links TRBV7-2 with TRBJ1-1; no clear D gene. The CDR3 totals 14 residues. CDR1 is SGHTA and CDR2 is FQGNSA in the germline V gene. V was shortened by 4 bases and J by 2 bases, with 11 bases between the two germline ends. The CDR3 DNA reads as TGTGCCAGCAGCTCCCCTTGGGGTAACACTGAAGCTTTCTTT. Translating it yields CASSSPWGNTEAFF.